One sample yielded the 6 T cell receptor beta chains listed below, sequenced in a study of T-cell reconstitution after alpha-beta-depleted transplantation in children. A library of TCRbeta sequences, prepared with unique molecular identifiers, was generated. One entry per CDR3 protein results from TCRdb running MiXCR on the PCR reads. The data show 400,000 to 500,000 distinct CDR3 sequences, about 11% seen once. The material was PBMCs from the stem cell graft donor, obtained from the stem cell graft. These receptors originate from a human donor who donated a stem cell graft to a child with acute myeloid leukemia.

Ten or more counts support this clonotype. The V and J genes are TRBV12-3 or TRBV12-4 and TRBJ2-5, with 7 bases aligning to TRBD2. The CDR3 covers 14 residues. V was pared by 4 bases and J by 5 bases, with 7 bases of the junction left unmatched. Written as DNA, the CDR3 is TGTGCCAGCAGTTCCCTCGGGGGAGGGGAGACCCAGTACTTC. Translated: CASSSLGGGETQYF.

This clonotype turned up a few times. V is TRBV19 and J is TRBJ2-1; D perhaps matches TRBD2 (7 bases). This CDR3 has 14 residues. Per the germline V gene, CDR1 is LNHDA and CDR2 is SQIVND (reference sequence). Trimming took 3 bases from V and 9 from J, leaving 15 bases between them. CDR3 protein: CASSIVGGAAEQFF. DNA of the CDR3: TGTGCCAGTAGTATTGTGGGGGGGGCCGCTGAGCAGTTCTTC.

This clonotype was counted at least ten times. The chain joins TRBV4-3 to TRBJ2-5; 9 nucleotides match TRBD1. This CDR3 spans 14 amino acids. V dropped 5 bases and J dropped 1; count of bases not matched to a gene: 2. CDR1 is LGHNA, CDR2 YSLEER, per germline. The CDR3: CASSEQGAQETQYF. CDR3 in DNA: TGCGCCAGCAGCGAACAGGGGGCCCAAGAGACCCAGTACTTC.

The sample holds a few counts of this clonotype. The V and J genes are TRBV9 and TRBJ2-1; D perhaps matches TRBD1 (6 bases). Trimming cost V 1 base and J 10 bases, with 18 bases left between them. The CDR3 runs 15 residues. CDR1 and CDR2 (germline): SGDLS, YYNGEE. CDR3 sequence reads: CASSVISGQLDEQFF. CDR3 bases: TGTGCCAGCAGCGTAATCTCTGGACAGCTGGACGAGCAGTTCTTC.

This sequence joins TRBV5-4 and TRBJ1-1; D call uncertain. The germline V gene encodes CDR1 SGHNT and CDR2 YYREEE (reference sequence). V was cut by 0 bases and J by 5 bases, with 17 bases left in between. The CDR3 loop spans 16 amino acids. CDR3 in DNA: TGTGCCAGCAGCTTGGCCGGCACGGTCCCGGGGACTGAAGCTTTCTTT. It translates to CASSLAGTVPGTEAFF.

This clonotype was counted at least ten times. The chain employs TRBV5-1 and TRBJ2-3; 8 nucleotides align to TRBD2. Germline V lookup: CDR1 SGHRS, CDR2 YFSETQ. V lost 4 bases to trimming and J lost 4 bases; unmatched junction nucleotides: 8. The CDR3 has 15 residues. CDR3 protein: CASSKAGVIADTQYF. In DNA form, the CDR3 reads TGCGCCAGCAGCAAAGCGGGAGTTATCGCAGATACGCAGTATTTT. The whole variable domain, filled in from reference TRBV5-1 and TRBJ2-3, reads KAGVTQTPRYLIKTRGQQVTLSCSPISGHRSVSWYQQTPGQGLQFLFEYFSETQRNKGNFPGRFSGRQFSNSRSEMNVSTLELGDSALYLCASSKAGVIADTQYFGPGTRLTVL.